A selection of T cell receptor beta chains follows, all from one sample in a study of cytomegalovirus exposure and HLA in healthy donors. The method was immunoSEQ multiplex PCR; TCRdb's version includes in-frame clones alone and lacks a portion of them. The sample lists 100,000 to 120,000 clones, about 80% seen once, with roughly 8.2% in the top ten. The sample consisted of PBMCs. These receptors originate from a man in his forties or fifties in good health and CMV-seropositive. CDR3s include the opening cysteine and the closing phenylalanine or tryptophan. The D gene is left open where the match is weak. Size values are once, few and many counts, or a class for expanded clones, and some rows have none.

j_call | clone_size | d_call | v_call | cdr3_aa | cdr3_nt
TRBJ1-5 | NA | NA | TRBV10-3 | CAISERKGPYQPQHF | TGTGCCATCAGTGAGAGAAAGGGGCCATATCAGCCCCAGCATTTT
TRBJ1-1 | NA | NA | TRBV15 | CATSRGHLRNTEAFF | TGTGCCACCAGCAGGGGACACCTTAGGAACACTGAAGCTTTCTTT
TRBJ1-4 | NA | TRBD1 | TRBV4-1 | CASSQLGQGREKLFF | TGCGCCAGCAGCCAACTTGGACAGGGAAGGGAAAAACTGTTTTTT
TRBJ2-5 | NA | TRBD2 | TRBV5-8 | CASSLGQRRAGEQYF | TGTGCCAGCAGCTTGGGCCAGCGCCGAGCGGGAGAGCAATACTTC
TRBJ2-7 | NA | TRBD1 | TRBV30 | CAWTDRAGPSYEQYF | TGTGCCTGGACGGACAGGGCAGGACCATCCTACGAGCAGTACTTC
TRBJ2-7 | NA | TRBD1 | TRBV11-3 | CASSLVGDRGREQYF | TGTGCCAGCAGCTTAGTGGGGGACAGGGGGCGCGAGCAGTACTTC
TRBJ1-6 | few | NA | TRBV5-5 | CASSLEPGGGSPLHF | TGTGCCAGCAGCTTGGAACCGGGTGGTGGTTCACCCCTCCACTTT
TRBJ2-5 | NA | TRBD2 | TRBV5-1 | CASSPGGAGIQETQYF | TGCGCCAGCAGCCCCGGGGGAGCGGGGATCCAAGAGACCCAGTACTTC
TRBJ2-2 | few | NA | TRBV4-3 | CASSQDHGNGELFF | TGCGCCAGCAGCCAAGATCACGGGAACGGGGAGCTGTTTTTT
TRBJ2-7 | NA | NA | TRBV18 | CASSLQEGNEQYF | TGTGCCAGCTCACTGCAGGAGGGGAACGAGCAGTACTTC
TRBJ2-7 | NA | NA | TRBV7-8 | CASSLDPGDEQYF | TGTGCCAGCAGCTTAGATCCCGGGGACGAGCAGTACTTC
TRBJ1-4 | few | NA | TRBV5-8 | CASSLGRVTEKLFF | TGTGCCAGCAGCTTGGGGAGGGTTACCGAAAAACTGTTTTTT
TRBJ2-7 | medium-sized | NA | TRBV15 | CATSRDREPVYEQYF | TGTGCCACCAGCAGAGATCGGGAGCCTGTCTACGAGCAGTACTTC
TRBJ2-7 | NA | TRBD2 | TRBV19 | CASSRLAGGSYEQYF | TGTGCCAGTAGTCGGCTAGCGGGGGGATCCTACGAGCAGTACTTC
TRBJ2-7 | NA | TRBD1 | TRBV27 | CASSTYNRGSFDEQYF | TGTGCCAGCAGCACCTATAACAGGGGAAGTTTTGACGAGCAGTACTTC
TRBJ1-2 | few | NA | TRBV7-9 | CASSLFGQGFGGYTF | TGTGCCAGCAGCTTGTTCGGGCAGGGGTTTGGTGGCTACACCTTC